This T cell receptor (beta chain) was documented in a study of blood T cells in healthy people across ages. The V gene's germline CDR1 is MDHEN and CDR2 SYDVKM. With 3 bases removed from V and 0 bases from J, the gap between germline ends came to 9 bases. This CDR3 spans 15 amino acids. Through a sample-barcoded 5' primer and a J-beta primer mix, a second PCR was run for 7 to 11 cycles. MiXCR was run by TCRdb on the 5' RACE reads, yielding one entry per CDR3 protein. The data contain 1 million to 1.2 million distinct CDR3 sequences, more than 30% of them seen just once; the ten biggest clones take up about 12%.

The clonotype was recovered from a man aged 18-30 years in good health. Sequencing was carried out using blood. The chain joins TRBV28 to TRBJ2-4, with no clear D. CDR3 bases: TGTGCCAGCAGTTTCCCGGACCTAGCCAAAAACATTCAGTACTTC. Encoded protein: CASSFPDLAKNIQYF.